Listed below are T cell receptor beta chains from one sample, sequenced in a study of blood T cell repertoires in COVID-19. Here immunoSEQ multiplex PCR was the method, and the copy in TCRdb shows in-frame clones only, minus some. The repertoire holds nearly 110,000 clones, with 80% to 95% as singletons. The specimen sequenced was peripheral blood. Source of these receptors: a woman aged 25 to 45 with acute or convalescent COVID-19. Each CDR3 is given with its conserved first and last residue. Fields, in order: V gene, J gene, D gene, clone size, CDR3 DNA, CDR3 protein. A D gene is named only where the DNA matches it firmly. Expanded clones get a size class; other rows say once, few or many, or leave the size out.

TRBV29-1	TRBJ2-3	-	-	TGCAGCGTTGAAGTTAGCGGCAGCACAGATACGCAGTATTTT	CSVEVSGSTDTQYF
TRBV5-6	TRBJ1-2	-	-	TGTGCCAGCAGCTCTAGAAGGACAGACTATGGCTACACCTTC	CASSSRRTDYGYTF
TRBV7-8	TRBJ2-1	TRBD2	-	TGTGCCAGCAGCGCCCTTAGCGGGAGGGCCGGGGAGCAGTTCTTC	CASSALSGRAGEQFF
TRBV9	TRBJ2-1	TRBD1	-	TGTGCCAGCAGTTTTACCGGGACAGGGAACAATGAGCAGTTCTTC	CASSFTGTGNNEQFF
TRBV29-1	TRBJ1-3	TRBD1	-	TGCAGCGCGGCGGGACAGGGTGGAAACACCATATATTTT	CSAAGQGGNTIYF
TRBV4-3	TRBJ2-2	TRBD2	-	TGCGCCAGCAGCCAAGAGACGGGCCTAGCGGAGAACACCGGGGAGCTGTTTTTT	CASSQETGLAENTGELFF
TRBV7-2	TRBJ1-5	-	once	TGTGCCAGCAGCTTATATGGGGGCCAGCCCCAGCATTTT	CASSLYGGQPQHF
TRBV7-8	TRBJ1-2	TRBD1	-	TGTGCCAGCAGCCCGACAGGGGGCTTTCAGGGCTATGGCTACACCTTC	CASSPTGGFQGYGYTF
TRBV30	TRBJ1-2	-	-	TGTGCCTGGATGGTTAGGACTAGCTATGGCTACACCTTC	CAWMVRTSYGYTF
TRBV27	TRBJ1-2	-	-	TGTGCCAGCAGTTTAGGGGGCGACCTCTATGGCTACACCTTC	CASSLGGDLYGYTF
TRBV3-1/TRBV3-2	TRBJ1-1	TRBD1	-	TGTGCCAGCAGCCAAACAGGGGGATTTGATGAAGCTTTCTTT	CASSQTGGFDEAFF
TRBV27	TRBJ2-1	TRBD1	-	TGTGCCAGCAGCTCTGGGACAGGGCCCTACAATGAGCAGTTCTTC	CASSSGTGPYNEQFF
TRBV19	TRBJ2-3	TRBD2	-	TGTGCCAGTAGCCCCTCGTTGTGGGAGGGATCAGATACGCAGTATTTT	CASSPSLWEGSDTQYF
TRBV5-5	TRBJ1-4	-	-	TGTGCCAGCAGTTCCGGGACATATGAAAAACTGTTTTTT	CASSSGTYEKLFF
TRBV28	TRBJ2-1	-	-	TGTGCCAGCAGTTTAATCAACTACAATGAGCAGTTCTTC	CASSLINYNEQFF
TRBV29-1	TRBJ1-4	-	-	TGCAGCGTTGCACGGACACAGAATGAAAAACTGTTTTTT	CSVARTQNEKLFF
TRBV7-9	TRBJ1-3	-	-	TGTGCTAGCAGCCCCTCCTCCTCTGGAAACACCATATATTTT	CASSPSSSGNTIYF
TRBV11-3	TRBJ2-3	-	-	TGTGCCAGCAGCTTCCTAGGAGGAGCTCTTTCCGCAGATACGCAGTATTTT	CASSFLGGALSADTQYF
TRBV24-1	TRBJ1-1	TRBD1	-	TGTGCCACCCAACAGGGGCGAGGCACTGAAGCTTTCTTT	CATQQGRGTEAFF
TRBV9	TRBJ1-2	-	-	TGTGCCAGCAGCGTAGGGGCAGGATTAAATGGCTACACCTTC	CASSVGAGLNGYTF
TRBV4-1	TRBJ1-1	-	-	TGCGCCAGCAGCCACAATTCAGGGAACACTGAAGCTTTCTTT	CASSHNSGNTEAFF
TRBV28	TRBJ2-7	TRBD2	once	TGTGCCAGCAGTAGCGGGAGCTCCTACGAGCAGTACTTC	CASSSGSSYEQYF
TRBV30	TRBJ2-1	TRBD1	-	TGTGCCTGGTGCGAGGGACAGTGGGGAGACAATGAGCAGTTCTTC	CAWCEGQWGDNEQFF
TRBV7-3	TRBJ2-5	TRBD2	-	TGTGCCAGCAGCCCCAATAGCGGGGCTCTAGGAGAGACCCAGTACTTC	CASSPNSGALGETQYF
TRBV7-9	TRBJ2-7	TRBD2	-	TGTGCCAGCAGCTACAGCGGGAGCTCCTACGAGCAGTACTTC	CASSYSGSSYEQYF
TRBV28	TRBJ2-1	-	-	TGTGCCAGCCCCCCCCGGCGGGGAGGGGGGTATGAGCAGTTCTTC	CASPPRRGGGYEQFF
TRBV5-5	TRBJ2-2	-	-	TGTGCCAGCAGCCCCCCTTTTGGGGGAGCGGGCACCGGGGAGCTGTTTTTT	CASSPPFGGAGTGELFF
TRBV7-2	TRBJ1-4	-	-	TGTGCCAGCAGCACCAACACAGGGCAAACTAATGAAAAACTGTTTTTT	CASSTNTGQTNEKLFF
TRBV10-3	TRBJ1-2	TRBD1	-	TGTGCCATCAGGGACTTCGTCTGGACAGGGGGTGAAACCGCCTATGGCTACACCTTC	CAIRDFVWTGGETAYGYTF
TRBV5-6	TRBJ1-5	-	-	TGTGCCAGCAGCTTGGGAGTCCTAGGGCCCCAGCATTTT	CASSLGVLGPQHF
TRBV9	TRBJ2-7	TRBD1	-	TGTGTCGGGACAGGAGTCTACGAGCAGTACTTC	CVGTGVYEQYF
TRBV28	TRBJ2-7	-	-	TGTGCCAGCAGTTTAGAGATTGAGCAGTACTTC	CASSLEIEQYF
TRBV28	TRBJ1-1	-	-	TGTGCCAGCAGTTTATTTGTTGAGGCTTCTACGTTTAACACTGAAGCTTTCTTT	CASSLFVEASTFNTEAFF
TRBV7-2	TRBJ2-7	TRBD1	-	TGTGCCAGCAGCTTAGGCCCGGACAGGTCTCCAGGCGAGCAGTACTTC	CASSLGPDRSPGEQYF
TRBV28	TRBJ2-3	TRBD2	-	TGTGCCAGCAGTTCCAGCGGGGGGCCGGGGGATACGCAGTATTTT	CASSSSGGPGDTQYF
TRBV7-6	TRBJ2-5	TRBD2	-	TGTGCCAGCACTAGCGGGAGTGGGGGGGTAGAGACCCAGTACTTC	CASTSGSGGVETQYF
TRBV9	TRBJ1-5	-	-	TGTGCCAGCAGCGTAGGAGGGGGGGCGAATCAGCCCCAGCATTTT	CASSVGGGANQPQHF
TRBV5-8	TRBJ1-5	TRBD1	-	TGTGCCAGCAGCTTAGACAGGGGCGGAAGGCAGCCCCAGCATTTT	CASSLDRGGRQPQHF
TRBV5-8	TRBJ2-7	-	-	TGTGCCAGCAGCTTTCTGTCCGCTTTTGGAGGGGGCGCTTCCTACGAGCAGTACTTC	CASSFLSAFGGGASYEQYF